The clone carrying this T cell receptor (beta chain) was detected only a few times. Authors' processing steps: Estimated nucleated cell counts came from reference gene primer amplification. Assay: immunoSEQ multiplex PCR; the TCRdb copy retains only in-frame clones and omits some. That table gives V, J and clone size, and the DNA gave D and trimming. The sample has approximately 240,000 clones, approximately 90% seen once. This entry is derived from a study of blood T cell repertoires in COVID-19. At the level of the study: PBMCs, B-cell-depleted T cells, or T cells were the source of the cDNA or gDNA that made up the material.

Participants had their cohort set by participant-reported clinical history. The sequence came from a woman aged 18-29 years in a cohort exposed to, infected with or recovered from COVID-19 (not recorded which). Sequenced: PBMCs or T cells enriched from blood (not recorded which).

The CDR3 sequence: CASSPTLGRDNTGELFF. CDR3 sequence (DNA): TGTGCCAGCAGTCCTACACTGGGGCGGGACAACACCGGGGAGCTGTTTTTT. The chain uses TRBV3-1 (or the pseudogene TRBV3-2) and TRBJ2-2; tentative D call: TRBD2 (6 bases). The CDR3 length is 17 residues. Between the trimmed V and J ends, which lost 6 bases and 2 bases, there was a span of 19 bases. The germline V gene has CDR1 LGHDT and CDR2 YNNKEL (reference sequence).